A single sample is the source of the 29 T cell receptor beta chains below, sequenced in a study of blood T cell repertoires in COVID-19. Clones were read by immunoSEQ multiplex PCR, and TCRdb kept only the in-frame ones, dropping some. The data show a few hundred thousand clones, roughly 85% seen once. Sequenced material: PBMCs or T cells enriched from blood (not recorded which). These receptors originate from a woman aged 35 to 49 who had recovered from COVID-19.

V and J are TRBV18 and TRBJ2-1; 8 bases are shared with TRBD2. The germline V gene encodes CDR1 KGHSH and CDR2 LQKENI. There are 15 residues in the CDR3. The J segment lost 2 bases and the V segment lost 3 bases, leaving 3 bases of the junction unmatched. CDR3 protein: CASSPGTRTYNEQFF. CDR3 sequence (DNA): TGTGCCAGCTCACCGGGGACTAGGACCTACAATGAGCAGTTCTTC.

This clone has only a few counts. The V gene is TRBV7-9, the J gene TRBJ1-4; D gene uncertain. This CDR3 is built from 14 residues. The germline V gene has CDR1 SEHNR and CDR2 FQNEAQ (reference sequence). V lost 5 bases and J 8 bases, leaving 15 bases between the germline ends. The CDR3 coding sequence is TGTGCCAGCAGCGGGAGGGCTCTAAGGGAAAAACTGTTTTTT. Translation gives CASSGRALREKLFF.

The rearrangement joins TRBV28 to TRBJ2-1; D is unclear. The germline V gene has CDR1 MDHEN and CDR2 SYDVKM. Trimming took off 1 base at V and 8 bases at J, with 3 bases between the two ends. CDR3 length: 11 residues. CDR3 region: CASSLSDEQFF. The CDR3 nucleotides are TGTGCCAGCAGTTTATCGGATGAGCAGTTCTTC.

In DNA form, the CDR3 reads TGTGCCAGCAGCCTCACAGCGGGTCGCGTGAATGAGCAGTTCTTC. This codes for CASSLTAGRVNEQFF. This chain uses TRBV3-1 (or the pseudogene TRBV3-2) with TRBJ2-1, with D perhaps matching TRBD2 (6 bases). Trimming left V 4 bases short and J 7 bases short, with 17 bases between. From germline, CDR1 is LGHDT and CDR2 YNNKEL (reference sequence). The CDR3 sequence is 15 residues long.

This clone has just one count. The chain couples TRBV4-3 to TRBJ1-6; 7 nucleotides align to TRBD1. From germline, CDR1 is LGHNA and CDR2 YSLEER. The CDR3 has 15 amino acids. Unmatched junction bases numbered 7, after V lost 4 bases and J lost 7 bases. In nucleotides, the CDR3 is TGCGCCAGCAGCCCGGAGGAGGGGGCAAATTCACCCCTCCACTTT. Translation gives CASSPEEGANSPLHF.

This clone was seen only a few times. The chain recombines TRBV7-3 with TRBJ1-2; 7 nucleotides line up with TRBD1. Germline-derived CDR1 and CDR2 are SGHTA and FQGTGA. Trimming cost V 5 bases and J 8 bases; bases outside gene matches: 8. The CDR3 runs 13 residues. The CDR3 reads CASSPSTGLGYTF. The CDR3 region has the DNA TGTGCCAGCAGCCCCTCGACAGGGTTAGGCTACACCTTC.

The genes are TRBV21-1 and TRBJ2-2; TRBD2, the D gene given by the table, was not confirmed from the DNA. TRBV21-1 is classified as a pseudogene. The CDR3 consists of 13 residues. This CDR3 is CASSERRGGELFF. As DNA, the CDR3 is TGTGCCAGCAGCGAGCGACGCGGCGGGGAGCTGTTTTTT.

This chain uses TRBV10-3 with TRBJ2-7, with 11 bases that match TRBD2. V lost 10 bases, J lost 6 bases, and 5 bases stayed unmatched. The germline CDR1 and CDR2 sequences are ENHRY and SYGVKD. The CDR3 covers 12 residues. Here the CDR3 reads CATSLAGGEQYF. The CDR3 nucleotides read TGTGCCACCTCCCTAGCGGGAGGCGAGCAGTACTTC.

For the CDR3, the DNA is TGTGCCAGCAGCCCCGCAGGGGCTAATGAAAAACTGTTTTTT. Protein: CASSPAGANEKLFF. V usage is TRBV6-4 and J usage is TRBJ1-4; perhaps TRBD1 as D (6 bases). Trimming took 6 bases from V and 3 from J, leaving 11 bases between them. The CDR3 runs 14 residues. The germline CDR1 and CDR2 sequences are MRHNA and SNTAGT.

CDR3 region: CASSPGLAPAGSYNEQFF. The DNA of the CDR3 is TGTGCCAGCAGTCCGGGACTAGCGCCCGCGGGCTCCTACAATGAGCAGTTCTTC. V is TRBV6-6 and J is TRBJ2-1; 10 nucleotides match TRBD2. The CDR3 runs to 18 residues. After removal of 5 bases from V and 0 bases from J, the junction contained 10 bases not matched to a gene. CDR1 is MNHNY and CDR2 is SVGAGI in the germline V gene (reference sequence).

This chain joins TRBV28 and TRBJ2-1, with 14 bases that match TRBD2. V lost 4 bases to trimming and J lost 0 bases; unmatched junction nucleotides: 11. Germline lookup yields CDR1 MDHEN and CDR2 SYDVKM. The CDR3 spans 20 residues. CDR3 nucleotides: TGTGCCAGCAGTTGGGACAGGGAGGGGACTAGCGGGAGCTCCTACAATGAGCAGTTCTTC. Its translation is CASSWDREGTSGSSYNEQFF.

This clone turned up a few times. This chain uses TRBV15 with TRBJ2-7; possibly TRBD1 for D (6 bases). The CDR3 is made up of 14 amino acids. CDR1 LNHNV and CDR2 YYDKDF come from the germline V gene (reference sequence). The V end was cut by 4 bases, the J end by 3 bases, with 13 bases between. DNA of the CDR3: TGTGCCACCAGCAAAGGACAGTTAAACTACGAGCAGTACTTC. This sequence encodes CATSKGQLNYEQYF.

The CDR3: CASSPRIDSGTGNYSPLHF. The CDR3 DNA reads as TGTGCCAGCTCACCAAGAATTGATTCCGGGACAGGAAATTATTCACCCCTCCACTTT. This sequence joins TRBV18 and TRBJ1-6, with 8 bases that match TRBD1. The CDR3 is 19 residues long. The ends lost 2 bases at V and 8 bases at J; junction bases unmatched: 17. The germline CDR1 and CDR2 sequences are KGHSH and LQKENI.

The chain recombines TRBV18 with TRBJ2-5; D not certain. Germline assignment: CDR1 KGHSH and CDR2 LQKENI. The V gene lost 2 bases and the J gene lost 2 bases, with 15 bases spanning the gap. The CDR3 runs 16 residues. CDR3 in amino acids: CASSPDTHAKQETQYF. The CDR3 nucleotides read TGTGCCAGCTCACCAGATACCCACGCGAAACAAGAGACCCAGTACTTC.

This clone was observed once. The chain uses TRBV4-3 and TRBJ2-7; the D is unclear. Germline CDR1 LGHNA, CDR2 YSLEER. The CDR3 is 13 residues long. V lost 1 base and J lost 7, with 11 bases in between. The CDR3 coding sequence is TGCGCCAGCAGCCAAGGGTCGCGGCAGGAGCAGTACTTC. Protein product: CASSQGSRQEQYF.

The V call is TRBV28, the J call TRBJ1-4, with TRBD1 as a possible D gene (5 bases). The germline V gene has CDR1 MDHEN and CDR2 SYDVKM. V shed 6 bases and J shed 6 bases, with 17 bases lying between them. The CDR3 length is 15 residues. CDR3 DNA: TGTGCCAGCAGCCCCACACCCCCGGGGGATGAAAAACTGTTTTTT. Its translation: CASSPTPPGDEKLFF.

V gene TRBV28 combines with J gene TRBJ2-1, with D tentatively TRBD2 (5 bases). CDR3 length equals 12 residues. Trimming removed 1 base from V and 9 bases from J, with 7 bases in between. Germline CDR1 and CDR2: MDHEN and SYDVKM. CDR3 loop: CASSLLGGEQFF. The CDR3 nucleotides read TGTGCCAGCAGTTTATTAGGAGGTGAGCAGTTCTTC.

The chain recombines TRBV28 with TRBJ1-6, with 7 bases lining up with TRBD1. The germline gives CDR1 MDHEN, CDR2 SYDVKM. The CDR3 covers 16 residues. V lost 5 bases to trimming and J lost 7 bases; unmatched junction nucleotides: 11. CDR3 coding DNA: TGTGCCAGCAGTATCCTCAGACAGGGAGGAAATTCACCCCTCCACTTT. This codes for CASSILRQGGNSPLHF.

The V and J genes are TRBV7-2 and TRBJ2-7, with TRBD1 matching over 8 bases. J gave up 2 bases and V 1 base, and 4 bases lay outside the gene matches. The length of the CDR3 is 15 residues. Germline CDR1 and CDR2: SGHTA and FQGNSA. In nucleotides, the CDR3 is TGTGCCAGCAGCTTAGGCGGGACAGGTCCCTACGAGCAGTACTTC. Translated: CASSLGGTGPYEQYF.

The rearrangement joins TRBV9 to TRBJ2-3, with 9 positions matching TRBD2. The junction had 5 bases not matched to a gene; V was cut back by 4 bases and J by 2 bases. CDR1 SGDLS and CDR2 YYNGEE come from the germline V gene. This CDR3 comprises 15 residues. The chain's CDR3 is CASSPGLANTDTQYF. The CDR3 nucleotides are TGTGCCAGCAGCCCAGGACTAGCGAACACAGATACGCAGTATTTT.

The chain carries TRBV20-1 and TRBJ1-1; D ambiguous. CDR1 is DFQATT and CDR2 is SNEGSKA in the germline V gene (reference sequence). V gave up 3 bases and J gave up 3 bases, with 5 bases separating them. There are 11 residues in the CDR3. Written as DNA, the CDR3 is TGCAGTGCTAGTTCCGACACTGAAGCTTTCTTT. This sequence encodes CSASSDTEAFF.

The chain links TRBV29-1 to TRBJ2-3, with D perhaps TRBD2 (7 bases). The CDR3 contains 14 residues. Trimming removed 3 bases at V and 4 bases at J, with 14 bases between. Per germline, CDR1 SQVTM and CDR2 ANQGSEA. CDR3 residues: CSVEGGGRADTQYF. In DNA form, the CDR3 reads TGCAGCGTTGAGGGAGGGGGTAGGGCAGATACGCAGTATTTT.

This sequence joins TRBV28 and TRBJ2-1; TRBD2 matches 9 bases. J was trimmed by 4 bases and V by 6 bases; bases with no gene match: 7. Germline V gives CDR1 MDHEN, CDR2 SYDVKM. The CDR3 length is 15 residues. The CDR3 here is CASRNSGGLYNEQFF. CDR3 bases: TGTGCCAGCAGGAATAGCGGGGGCCTTTACAATGAGCAGTTCTTC.

DNA of the CDR3: TGTGCCAGCAGTCCCTTATCCGGGTCGGGAAACACCATATATTTT. This gives the protein CASSPLSGSGNTIYF. The J gene is TRBJ1-3, the V gene TRBV28; the D is unclear. This CDR3 contains 15 residues. V gave up 5 bases and J gave up 4 bases, with 15 bases separating them. Germline CDR1 reads MDHEN; CDR2 reads SYDVKM.

The J gene is TRBJ1-2, the V gene TRBV28; D unclear. V gave up 6 bases and J gave up 2 bases, with 10 bases separating them. Looked up from germline, CDR1 is MDHEN and CDR2 is SYDVKM. This CDR3 spans 13 amino acids. DNA for the CDR3: TGTGCCAGCAGACAAACAACAAACTATGGCTACACCTTC. This translates into CASRQTTNYGYTF.

For the CDR3, the DNA is TGTGCCAGCAGCCAAGTGATCGGGAAGAATCAGCCCCAGCATTTT. Its protein is CASSQVIGKNQPQHF. This chain connects TRBV14 to TRBJ1-5; the D is unclear. Germline lookup yields CDR1 SGHDN and CDR2 FVKESK. Trimming cost V 1 base and J 4 bases, with 11 bases left between them. CDR3 size: 15 residues.

The gene calls are TRBV7-2 and TRBJ2-7; 7 bases match TRBD2. Losses at the gene ends were 3 bases for V and 6 bases for J; bases not matched to a gene: 5. This CDR3 region has 13 residues. Germline assignment: CDR1 SGHTA and CDR2 FQGNSA. The CDR3 coding sequence is TGTGCCAGCAGCTTTTATCCGGGAGGCGAGCAGTACTTC. Protein: CASSFYPGGEQYF.

The CDR3 loop reads CASSPRTSGNQETQYF. CDR3 in DNA: TGTGCCAGCTCACCACGGACTAGCGGGAACCAAGAGACCCAGTACTTC. The chain employs TRBV18 and TRBJ2-5, with 12 bases matching TRBD2. CDR3 size: 16 residues. Germline CDR1 KGHSH, CDR2 LQKENI. Losses at the gene ends were 1 base for V and 0 bases for J; bases not matched to a gene: 0.

Written as DNA, the CDR3 is TGTGCCAGCAGCCAACAGGGGGTTGCTCAGCCCCAGCATTTT. This encodes CASSQQGVAQPQHF. The chain has TRBV16 and TRBJ1-5; 7 bases fit TRBD1. V gave up 2 bases and J gave up 6 bases; unmatched junction bases: 4. The CDR3 consists of 14 residues. Germline-derived CDR1 and CDR2 are KGHSY and FQNENV.